This T cell receptor (beta chain) comes out of a study of cytomegalovirus exposure and HLA in healthy donors. Study results and caveats: TCR sequences were mostly rare, though some public TCRs occurred in many donors. The authors later found TCR association rates varying by HLA locus, with DRB1 most and HLA-C fewest.

J gave up 5 bases and V 6 bases, and 8 bases lay outside the gene matches. Germline V gives CDR1 MNHEY, CDR2 SMNVEV (reference sequence). This CDR3 region has 15 residues. To note about this clone: Its antigen is not known.

Researchers ran the PCR with 60 Vbeta and 13 Jbeta primers. The repertoire was sequenced with immunoSEQ multiplex PCR; TCRdb's copy has only in-frame clones and lacks some. The sample has 99,000 or so clones, around 84% seen once. V and J are TRBV27 and TRBJ2-1, with 9 bases fitting TRBD2. The material sequenced was PBMCs. The sequence derives from a man younger than 45 in good health and CMV-seronegative. The CDR3 loop is CASRTLAGMNNEQFF. The CDR3 region has the DNA TGTGCCAGCAGGACTCTAGCGGGGATGAACAATGAGCAGTTCTTC.